The TCR beta chain described here comes from a study of control samples from healthy donors and cancer patients. Notes on this clone: Other DNA sequences of this sample code for an identical CDR3.

Trimming removed 2 bases from V and 1 base from J, with 5 bases in between. CDR1 is KGHSH and CDR2 is LQKENI in the germline V gene. This CDR3 is 13 amino acids long. Generated by immunoSEQ multiplex PCR, the TCRdb table keeps only in-frame clones and is missing some. Here the sample spans roughly 180,000 clones, about 94% being singletons. This chain uses TRBV18 with TRBJ1-1; D is undetermined. This receptor was obtained from a woman in her sixties in good health. The sample taken for sequencing was blood. CDR3 region: CASSPGQNTEAFF. CDR3 DNA: TGTGCCAGCTCACCAGGCCAGAACACTGAAGCTTTCTTT. Drawing the rest from reference TRBV18 and TRBJ1-1, the complete variable domain is NAGVMQNPRHLVRRRGQEARLRCSPMKGHSHVYWYRQLPEEGLKFMVYLQKENIIDESGMPKERFSAEFPKEGPSILRIQQVVRGDSAAYFCASSPGQNTEAFFGQGTRLTVV.